This TCR beta chain was retrieved from a study of early T cells in non-severe SARS-CoV-2 infection (dated by TCRdb to 2020 to 2023). As for the study more broadly: TCR sequencing used bulk RNA from unsorted whole blood, so alpha and beta chains could not be paired. Summary of the overall study and its limitations: VDJdb matching was skewed toward anti-spike CD8 responses and likely underestimated virus-specific expansions by missing private and CD4 specificities.

The CDR3, from cysteine to phenylalanine, totals 15 residues. The only DNA kept is the CDR3, 45 bases in frame from the first base. The CDR1 and CDR2 encoded by the germline V gene are SGDLS and YYNGEE. Library creation used 5' RACE. Data came from a NextSeq 500. To correct for sequencing error and PCR bias, the TCR library protocol tagged individual cDNA molecules with unique molecular identifiers. Both TCR alpha and beta chains were sequenced, and tight co-correlation was observed between alpha and beta sequence abundances in each sample. Processing in the source paper ran as follows. Decombinator V4 was used to annotate the V gene, J gene and CDR3 of the TCR sequences. TCRs were defined as expanded if a significant change between any two time points was detected under a Poisson model with p below 0.0001. Abundances of TCRs were expressed as counts per million after normalisation to the total number of TCRs sequenced in each sample. MAIT TCRs were defined by TRAV1-2 paired with TRAJ12, TRAJ20 or TRAJ33, and iNKT TCRs by TRAV10 paired with TRAJ18. VDJdb, accessed 1 November 2021, was searched for CMV, EBV and SARS-CoV-2 annotated TCRs, excluding TCRs annotated for multiple antigens. Using fastp trimming at Q25 and MiXCR clonotype assembly, TCRdb reanalyzed the public sequencing data and kept in-frame beta chains. Duplicate CDR3 protein sequences are folded into a single record with the most common DNA and genes. The V and J calls shown here were made by TCRdb, not taken from the authors' results. This sample gives approximately 50,000 distinct CDR3 sequences in total; around 7.7% of them show up just once. The ten most abundant clones make up 5% to 6.5% of the sample.

A case-control design nested within a healthcare worker cohort in London, UK, was used, with weekly nasopharyngeal swab PCR tests and blood sampling performed. Between 23 and 31 March 2020, the week of the UK lockdown, healthcare workers were enrolled and then followed up weekly for as long as 16 weeks. As regards this clonotype: Which antigen it targets is not known. Since a much larger clone is just one base distant, this may be a read error.

The chain is encoded by TRBV9 joined to TRBJ1-6; the D gene is perhaps TRBD1, on 6 matching bases. The receptor was isolated from an adult who was a healthcare worker with PCR-confirmed SARS-CoV-2 infection or an uninfected control (not recorded which). Specimen: whole blood. Here is the DNA: TGTGCCAACAGCCTTACAGGGATGGGCAATTCACCCCTCCACTTT. The encoded protein is CANSLTGMGNSPLHF.